This T cell receptor beta chain was sequenced for a study of cytomegalovirus exposure and HLA in healthy donors. Primers: 60 Vbeta forward and 13 Jbeta reverse. The repertoire was sequenced with immunoSEQ multiplex PCR; TCRdb's copy has only in-frame clones and lacks some. The sample consists of 140,000 or so clones, around four fifths of them appearing once. On this clone itself: Its antigen is not identified.

Trimming at V came to 1 base and at J to 5 bases, leaving 8 bases not matched to a gene. CDR3 length equals 15 residues. Germline CDR1 GTSNPN, CDR2 SVGIG (reference sequence). General study results and limits: There were 164 TCR beta chains listed as cytomegalovirus-associated. TCR beta V- and J-gene trimming was later associated with a missense DCLRE1C variant.

The receptor was isolated from a female donor in good health and CMV-seronegative. This chain links TRBV30 with TRBJ1-5; 7 nucleotides align to TRBD1. Sequenced: PBMCs. As DNA, the CDR3 is TGTGCCTGGAGTGCAATCGACAGGGACGATCAGCCCCAGCATTTT. As protein: CAWSAIDRDDQPQHF.